Below are 12 T cell receptor beta chains sequenced from a single sample in a study of blood T cell repertoires in COVID-19. The data were produced by immunoSEQ multiplex PCR, yet TCRdb's version contains in-frame clones alone and is incomplete. The table has 250,000 or so clones, approximately 92% seen once. The sample comprised peripheral blood. These receptors were taken from a woman between 40 and 55 years old who had recovered from COVID-19.

The V call is TRBV7-9, the J call TRBJ1-2; D ambiguous. Trimming stripped 3 bases from V and 7 bases from J, with 18 bases between. Germline V gene data show CDR1 as SEHNR and CDR2 as FQNEAQ (reference sequence). The CDR3 spans 15 residues. The DNA of the CDR3 is TGTGCCAGCAGCTTCGACATCCTGGTTGTAAGTGGCTACACCTTC. Translation gives CASSFDILVVSGYTF.

A single count supports this clone. The chain combines TRBV13 with TRBJ2-3, with TRBD1 matching over 9 bases. From germline, CDR1 is PRHDT and CDR2 FYEKMQ (reference sequence). After removal of 5 bases from V and 5 bases from J, the junction contained 8 bases not matched to a gene. The CDR3 has 15 residues. The chain's CDR3 is CASSAGTGKGDTQYF. CDR3 bases: TGTGCCAGCAGCGCCGGGACAGGGAAAGGAGATACGCAGTATTTT. Full variable domain (rest looked up from reference TRBV13 and TRBJ2-3): AAGVIQSPRHLIKEKRETATLKCYPIPRHDTVYWYQQGPGQDPQFLISFYEKMQSDKGSIPDRFSAQQFSDYHSELNMSSLELGDSALYFCASSAGTGKGDTQYFGPGTRLTVL.

The rearrangement links TRBV3-1 (or the pseudogene TRBV3-2) to TRBJ2-3; D not certain. The CDR3 is made up of 14 amino acids. CDR1 LGHDT and CDR2 YNNKEL come from the germline V gene (reference sequence). The V end was cut by 3 bases, the J end by 0 bases, with 7 bases between. The CDR3 is CASSHSFSTDTQYF. The CDR3 DNA sequence: TGTGCCAGCAGCCATTCTTTTAGCACAGATACGCAGTATTTT.

The V and J genes are TRBV7-6 and TRBJ1-5; 7 bases agree with TRBD1. The CDR3 sequence is 15 residues long. J was trimmed by 0 bases and V by 5 bases; bases with no gene match: 4. CDR1 is SGHVS and CDR2 is FNYEAQ in the germline V gene. The CDR3 DNA reads as TGTGCCAGCAGCAGGGGACAGTATAGCAATCAGCCCCAGCATTTT. It translates to CASSRGQYSNQPQHF.

This chain links TRBV7-2 with TRBJ2-5; TRBD2 is a possible D gene (5 bases). With 0 bases removed from V and 5 bases from J, the gap between germline ends came to 10 bases. Germline V gene lookup returns CDR1 SGHTA and CDR2 FQGNSA. The CDR3 covers 14 residues. The CDR3 is CASSLASGKETQYF. CDR3 nucleotide sequence: TGTGCCAGCAGCTTAGCGTCCGGGAAGGAGACCCAGTACTTC.

The CDR3 DNA sequence: TGTGCCAGCAGTTACACCGGAGTGAACACTGAAGCTTTCTTT. Protein product: CASSYTGVNTEAFF. The chain carries TRBV6-2 or TRBV6-3 and TRBJ1-1; D unclear. Germline loops: CDR1 MNHEY, CDR2 SVGEGT. The CDR3 consists of 14 residues. V lost 2 bases and J lost 0, with 7 bases in between.

This chain uses TRBV19 with TRBJ1-3; D is undetermined. The CDR3 loop spans 15 amino acids. Trimming shortened V by 1 base and J by 4 bases, and 11 bases separated the two germline ends. CDR1 and CDR2 (germline): LNHDA, SQIVND (reference sequence). The DNA for the CDR3 is TGTGCCAGTAGTATAGGTGAGGTAGCAGGAAACACCATATATTTT. This encodes CASSIGEVAGNTIYF.

The rearrangement joins TRBV10-3 to TRBJ2-1; 11 bases fit TRBD2. The CDR3 totals 15 residues. V lost 2 bases and J lost 4; bases outside the gene matches: 1. Germline V gives CDR1 ENHRY, CDR2 SYGVKD. CDR3 residues: CAISEGLAGYNEQFF. CDR3 coding DNA: TGTGCCATCAGTGAGGGACTAGCGGGTTACAATGAGCAGTTCTTC.

By share of the sample, this clone is medium-sized (0.01 to 0.1%). This rearrangement joins TRBV6-2 or TRBV6-3 to TRBJ1-3; 7 bases are a match to TRBD1. The CDR3 has 17 residues. Germline V lookup: CDR1 MNHEY, CDR2 SVGEGT. The V and J ends lost 1 base and 0 bases, in that order; junction bases with no gene match: 6. The CDR3 protein is CASSYWDRRTSGNTIYF. DNA of the CDR3: TGTGCCAGCAGTTACTGGGACAGAAGAACCTCTGGAAACACCATATATTTT.

This chain uses TRBV19 with TRBJ2-2; D not resolved. V dropped 7 bases and J dropped 8 bases, with 17 bases sitting between them. The CDR3 extends over 14 amino acids. Germline V gives CDR1 LNHDA, CDR2 SQIVND (reference sequence). This CDR3 reads CASIMVGGRGELFF. CDR3 sequence (DNA): TGTGCCAGTATCATGGTCGGCGGTCGGGGGGAGCTGTTTTTT.

The V and J genes are TRBV5-6 and TRBJ2-1, with 9 bases matching TRBD2. The CDR3 consists of 17 residues. After removal of 3 bases from V and 5 bases from J, the junction contained 12 bases not matched to a gene. Germline CDR1 and CDR2: SGHDT and YYEEEE. CDR3 bases: TGTGCCAGCAGCTGGGATCCACTAGCGGGTACCCACAATGAGCAGTTCTTC. This encodes CASSWDPLAGTHNEQFF.

This clone was recorded a few times. The chain joins TRBV19 to TRBJ2-2, with a tentative D call TRBD1 (5 bases). The V and J ends lost 5 bases and 3 bases respectively, with 7 bases between them. This CDR3 is 13 amino acids long. Looked up from germline, CDR1 is LNHDA and CDR2 is SQIVND (reference sequence). This chain's CDR3 is CASSDSYTGELFF. As DNA, the CDR3 is TGTGCCAGTAGTGACAGTTACACCGGGGAGCTGTTTTTT.